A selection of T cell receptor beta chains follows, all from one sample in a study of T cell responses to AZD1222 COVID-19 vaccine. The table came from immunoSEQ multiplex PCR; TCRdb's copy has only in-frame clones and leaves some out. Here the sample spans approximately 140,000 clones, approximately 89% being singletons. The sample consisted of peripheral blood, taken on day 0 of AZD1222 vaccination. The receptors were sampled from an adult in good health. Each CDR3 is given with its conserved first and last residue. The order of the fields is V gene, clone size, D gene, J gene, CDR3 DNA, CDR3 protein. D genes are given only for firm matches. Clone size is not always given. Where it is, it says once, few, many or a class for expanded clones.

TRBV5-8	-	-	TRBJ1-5	TGTGCCAGCAGCTTAGTTCCTTGGCAGCCCCAGCATTTT	CASSLVPWQPQHF
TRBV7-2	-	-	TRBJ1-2	TGTGCCAGCAGCTTAGAATTCGGGCAGGCTAGCTATGGCTACACCTTC	CASSLEFGQASYGYTF
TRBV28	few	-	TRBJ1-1	TGTGCCAGCAGTCCGCCCTTAACCCTGAACACTGAAGCTTTCTTT	CASSPPLTLNTEAFF
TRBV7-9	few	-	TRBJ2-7	TGTGCCAGCAGCCGTACTGGGACCGGAACCTACGAGCAGTACTTC	CASSRTGTGTYEQYF
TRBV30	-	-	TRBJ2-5	TGTGCCTGGGGGGGCTCTGGGAAGCAAGAGACCCAGTACTTC	CAWGGSGKQETQYF
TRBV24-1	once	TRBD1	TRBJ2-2	TGTGCCACCAGTGATACCCAGGGGGCTGCCGGGGAGCTGTTTTTT	CATSDTQGAAGELFF
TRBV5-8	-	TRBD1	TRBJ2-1	TGTGCCAGCAGCTGGGGACAGGGAGGGGAGGATGAGCAGTTCTTC	CASSWGQGGEDEQFF
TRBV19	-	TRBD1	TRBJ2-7	TGTGCCAGTAGTTCCCGGGACAGGGTCTCCTACGAGCAGTACTTC	CASSSRDRVSYEQYF
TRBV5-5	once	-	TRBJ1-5	TGTGCCAGCAGCTCACAGGATCAGCCCCAGCATTTT	CASSSQDQPQHF
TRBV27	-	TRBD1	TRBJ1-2	TGTGCCAGCAGTGCCGCCCCGCAGGGGGTCTATGGCTACACCTTC	CASSAAPQGVYGYTF
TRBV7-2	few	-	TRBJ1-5	TGTGCCAGCAGCTTACGGGGGCCTTATCAGCCCCAGCATTTT	CASSLRGPYQPQHF
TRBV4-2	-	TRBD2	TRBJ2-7	TGTGCCAGCAGCCGAAGCTCCCGGGGGGTCTACTCCTACGAGCAGTACTTC	CASSRSSRGVYSYEQYF
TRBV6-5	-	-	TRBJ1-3	TGTGCCAGCAGTTATATTCGCTCTGGAAACACCATATATTTT	CASSYIRSGNTIYF
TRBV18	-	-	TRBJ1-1	TGTGCCAGCTCACCAGACCTTACAGGGAACACTGAAGCTTTCTTT	CASSPDLTGNTEAFF
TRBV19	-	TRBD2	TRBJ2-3	TGTGCCAGTAGTCCGCGCCTACGAGCGGGGGTCGTCACAGATACGCAGTATTTT	CASSPRLRAGVVTDTQYF
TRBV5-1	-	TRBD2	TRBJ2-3	TGCGCCAGCAGCCCCGTAGCGGGGAGGGCCGGGAGTGATACGCAGTATTTT	CASSPVAGRAGSDTQYF
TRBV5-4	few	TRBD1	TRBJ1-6	TGTGCCAGCAGCGACAGGGGGCCCGTGTATTCACCCCTCCACTTT	CASSDRGPVYSPLHF
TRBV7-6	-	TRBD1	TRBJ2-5	TGTGCCAGCAGCCGGGACAGGGGAGTTTTGGAGACCCAGTACTTC	CASSRDRGVLETQYF
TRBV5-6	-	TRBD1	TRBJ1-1	TGTGCCAGCAGCCATGGACAGGGGAACACTGAAGCTTTCTTT	CASSHGQGNTEAFF
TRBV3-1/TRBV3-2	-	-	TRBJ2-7	TGTGCCAGCAGCTCTAGCTACGAGCAGTACTTC	CASSSSYEQYF
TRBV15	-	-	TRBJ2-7	TGTGCCACCAGCAGAGCCGGGACATCGCTAGCCGAGCAGTACTTC	CATSRAGTSLAEQYF
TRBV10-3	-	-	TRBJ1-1	TGTGCCATCAGGGGGGTCATTTCTGAAGCTTTCTTT	CAIRGVISEAFF
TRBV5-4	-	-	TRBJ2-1	TGTGCCAGCAGCATAGATACTCATTACAATGAGCAGTTCTTC	CASSIDTHYNEQFF
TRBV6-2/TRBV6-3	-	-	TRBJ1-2	TGTGCCAGCAGTTACGGTTGGGTTCCTGCTGGTGGCTACACCTTC	CASSYGWVPAGGYTF
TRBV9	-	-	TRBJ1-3	TGTGCCAGCACCGCCGGGGCAGGGTTCGGAAACACCATATATTTT	CASTAGAGFGNTIYF
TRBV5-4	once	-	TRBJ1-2	TGTGCCAGCAGCTTGTTGGGTACCTATGGCTACACCTTC	CASSLLGTYGYTF
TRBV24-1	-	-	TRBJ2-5	TGTGCCACCAGTGATTTTGAGGAGACCCAGTACTTC	CATSDFEETQYF
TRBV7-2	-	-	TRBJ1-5	TGTGCCAGCAGCACAAGAGGACAGCTCAGCAATCAGCCCCAGCATTTT	CASSTRGQLSNQPQHF
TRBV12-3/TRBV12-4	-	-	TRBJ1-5	TGTGCCAGCAGCGCAAATAATCAGCCCCAGCATTTT	CASSANNQPQHF
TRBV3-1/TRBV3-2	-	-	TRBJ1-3	TGTGCCAGCAGCCGAATATTAGGGTCGTCTGGAAACACCATATATTTT	CASSRILGSSGNTIYF
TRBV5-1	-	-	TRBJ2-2	TGCGCCAGCAGCTTGGCCATCAAGGGAGAGCCCGGGGAGCTGTTTTTT	CASSLAIKGEPGELFF
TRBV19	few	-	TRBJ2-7	TGTGCCAGTAGTATAGATCTTTCGGTTACCTACGAGCAGTACTTC	CASSIDLSVTYEQYF
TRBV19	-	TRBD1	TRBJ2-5	TGTGCCAGTAAGGGACAGGGGGGCGGAGAGACCCAGTACTTC	CASKGQGGGETQYF
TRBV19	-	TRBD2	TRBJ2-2	TGTGCCACGCGGGGGGCCAACACCGGGGAGCTGTTTTTT	CATRGANTGELFF
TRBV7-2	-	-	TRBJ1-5	TGTGCCAGCAGCTTGGAATCGCTGGAGCCCCAGCATTTT	CASSLESLEPQHF
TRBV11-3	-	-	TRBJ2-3	TGTGCCAGCAGCGGGGGACCAAACACAGATACGCAGTATTTT	CASSGGPNTDTQYF
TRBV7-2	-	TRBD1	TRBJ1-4	TGTGCCAGCAGCTCAGACAGGGGGAGTGGGGAAAAACTGTTTTTT	CASSSDRGSGEKLFF
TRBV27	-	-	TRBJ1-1	TGTGCCAGCAGTAGCTTGGGAGGCACTGAAGCTTTCTTT	CASSSLGGTEAFF
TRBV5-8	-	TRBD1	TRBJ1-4	TGTGCCAGCAGCTTGGCCTCCGGGACAGGGGATGAAAAACTGTTTTTT	CASSLASGTGDEKLFF
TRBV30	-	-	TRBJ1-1	TGTGCCTGGAGTCGGAACATGAACACTGAAGCTTTCTTT	CAWSRNMNTEAFF
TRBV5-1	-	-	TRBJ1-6	TGCGCCAGCAGCTCCGTAAGTGGTGCCTATAATTCACCCCTCCACTTT	CASSSVSGAYNSPLHF